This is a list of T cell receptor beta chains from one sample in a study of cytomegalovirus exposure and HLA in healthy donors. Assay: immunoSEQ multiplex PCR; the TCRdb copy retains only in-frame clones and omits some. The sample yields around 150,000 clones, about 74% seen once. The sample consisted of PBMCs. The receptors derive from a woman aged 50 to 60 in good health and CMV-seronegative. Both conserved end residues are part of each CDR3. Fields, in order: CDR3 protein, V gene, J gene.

CDR3: CASSFRTSGYEQYF; V: TRBV7-8; J: TRBJ2-7
CDR3: CASSQARTALAYGYTF; V: TRBV4-3; J: TRBJ1-2
CDR3: CASSFLDRFSSGNTIYF; V: TRBV5-6; J: TRBJ1-3
CDR3: CASSVTDFYGYTF; V: TRBV6-1; J: TRBJ1-2
CDR3: CASSRYTGTGVGYTF; V: TRBV5-4; J: TRBJ1-2
CDR3: CAISLTSGGARETQYF; V: TRBV10-3; J: TRBJ2-5
CDR3: CASSQDGGSGGKETQYF; V: TRBV4-2; J: TRBJ2-5
CDR3: CASSSGRTATNEKLFF; V: TRBV5-1; J: TRBJ1-4
CDR3: CASSLMTANEQFF; V: TRBV5-1; J: TRBJ2-1
CDR3: CASSVPGDSPLHF; V: TRBV2; J: TRBJ1-6
CDR3: CASSVQRGGQVEQYF; V: TRBV5-4; J: TRBJ2-7
CDR3: CASSPGGQGEAFF; V: TRBV11-2; J: TRBJ1-1
CDR3: CSVQDTGTGGADTEAFF; V: TRBV29-1; J: TRBJ1-1
CDR3: CASSQDRLVAGGRIYTQYF; V: TRBV4-2; J: TRBJ2-3
CDR3: CASSSLSTGTDTQYF; V: TRBV5-6; J: TRBJ2-3
CDR3: CASSSEGARNTEAFF; V: TRBV28; J: TRBJ1-1
CDR3: CATSISGQTSNQPQHF; V: TRBV19; J: TRBJ1-5
CDR3: CASSEGGGANNEQFF; V: TRBV6-4; J: TRBJ2-1
CDR3: CASSPSGGSSYEQYF; V: TRBV9; J: -
CDR3: CASGLGRPAGFYNEQFF; V: TRBV12-5; J: TRBJ2-1
CDR3: CASSLINSPNTGELFF; V: TRBV27; J: TRBJ2-2
CDR3: CASSESPSGGETQYF; V: TRBV2; J: TRBJ2-5